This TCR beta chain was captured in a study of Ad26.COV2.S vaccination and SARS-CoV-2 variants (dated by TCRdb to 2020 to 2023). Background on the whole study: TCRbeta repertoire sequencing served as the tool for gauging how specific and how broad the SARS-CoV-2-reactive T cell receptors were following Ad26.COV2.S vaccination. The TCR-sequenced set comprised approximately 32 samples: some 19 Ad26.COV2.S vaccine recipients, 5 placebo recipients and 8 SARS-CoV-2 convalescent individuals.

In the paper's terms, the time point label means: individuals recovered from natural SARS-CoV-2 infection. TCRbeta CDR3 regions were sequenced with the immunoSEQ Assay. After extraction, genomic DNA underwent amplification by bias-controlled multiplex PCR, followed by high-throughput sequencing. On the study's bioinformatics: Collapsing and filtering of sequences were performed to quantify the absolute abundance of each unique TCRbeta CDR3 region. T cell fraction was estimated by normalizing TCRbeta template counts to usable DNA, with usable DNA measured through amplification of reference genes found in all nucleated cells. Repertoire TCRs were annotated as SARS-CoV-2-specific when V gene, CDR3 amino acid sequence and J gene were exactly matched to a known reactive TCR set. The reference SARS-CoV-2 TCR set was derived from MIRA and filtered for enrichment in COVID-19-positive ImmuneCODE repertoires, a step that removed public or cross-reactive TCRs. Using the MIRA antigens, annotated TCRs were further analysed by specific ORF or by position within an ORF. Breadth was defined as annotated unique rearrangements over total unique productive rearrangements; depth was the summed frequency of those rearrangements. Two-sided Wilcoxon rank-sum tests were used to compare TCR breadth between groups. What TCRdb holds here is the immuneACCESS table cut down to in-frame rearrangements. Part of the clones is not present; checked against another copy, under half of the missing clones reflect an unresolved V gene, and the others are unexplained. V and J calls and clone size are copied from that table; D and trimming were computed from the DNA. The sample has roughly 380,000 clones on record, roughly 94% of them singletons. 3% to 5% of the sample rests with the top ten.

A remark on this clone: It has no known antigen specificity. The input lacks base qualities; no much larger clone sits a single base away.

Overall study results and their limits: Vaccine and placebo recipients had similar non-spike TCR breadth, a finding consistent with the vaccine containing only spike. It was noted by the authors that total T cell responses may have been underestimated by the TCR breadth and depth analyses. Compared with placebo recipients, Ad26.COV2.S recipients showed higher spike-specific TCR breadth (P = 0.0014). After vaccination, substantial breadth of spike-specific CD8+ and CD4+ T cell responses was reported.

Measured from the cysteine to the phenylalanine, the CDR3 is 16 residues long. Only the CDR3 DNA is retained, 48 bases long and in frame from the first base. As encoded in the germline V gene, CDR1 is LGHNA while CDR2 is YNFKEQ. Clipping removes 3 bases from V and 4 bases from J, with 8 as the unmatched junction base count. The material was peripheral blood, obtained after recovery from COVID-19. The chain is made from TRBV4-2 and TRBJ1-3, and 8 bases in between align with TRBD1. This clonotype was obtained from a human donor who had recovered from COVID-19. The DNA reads TGTGCCAGCAGCCACCCAGGGGGCGTCGGGGGAAACACCATATATTTT. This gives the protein CASSHPGGVGGNTIYF.